These 17 T cell receptor beta chains were all obtained from the same sample, sequenced in a study of blood T cell repertoires in COVID-19. Here immunoSEQ multiplex PCR was the method, and the copy in TCRdb shows in-frame clones only, minus some. The table lists some 14,000 clones, around nine tenths of them singletons, with 45% to 60% in the top ten. Sequencing was carried out using peripheral blood. These receptors were obtained from an elderly man with acute or convalescent COVID-19.

This rearrangement joins TRBV30 to TRBJ2-7; D is ambiguous. The CDR3 has 13 residues. Germline V gene sequence: CDR1 GTSNPN, CDR2 SVGIG (reference sequence). V dropped 2 bases and J dropped 2 bases, with 10 bases sitting between them. The CDR3 spells CAWSRQATYEQYF. The CDR3 bases are TGTGCCTGGAGTCGGCAGGCTACCTACGAGCAGTACTTC.

The chain uses TRBV5-1 and TRBJ2-1; 8 nucleotides line up with TRBD2. The V gene end was trimmed by 0 bases and the J gene end by 9 bases; junction bases not matched to a gene: 5. Looked up from germline, CDR1 is SGHRS and CDR2 is YFSETQ. The length of the CDR3 is 14 residues. CDR3 DNA sequence: TGCGCCAGCAGCTTGGGGGATACTAGCGGTGAGCAGTTCTTC. It translates to CASSLGDTSGEQFF.

The chain couples TRBV11-2 to TRBJ1-6; the match to TRBD1 covers 8 bases. V was pared by 2 bases and J by 0 bases, with 6 bases of the junction left unmatched. The CDR3 is 18 amino acids. Germline V gives CDR1 SGHAT, CDR2 FQNNGV. CDR3 in amino acids: CASSLRTGGSSYNSPLHF. The CDR3 region has the DNA TGTGCCAGCAGCTTACGAACAGGGGGGAGCTCCTATAATTCACCCCTCCACTTT.

The chain uses TRBV11-1 and TRBJ2-2; D may be TRBD1 (5 bases). There are 15 residues in the CDR3. Germline CDR1 reads SGHAT; CDR2 reads FQDESV (reference sequence). Deletions cut 2 bases from V and 2 bases from J, with 9 bases between. Here the CDR3 DNA reads TGTGCCAGCAGCTTATCCGACAGCAACACCGGGGAGCTGTTTTTT. It translates to CASSLSDSNTGELFF.

This clone was seen only a few times. This chain connects TRBV7-3 to TRBJ2-1; 8 positions match TRBD2. The CDR3 has 14 residues. Germline CDR1 is SGHTA and CDR2 is FQGTGA. V dropped 2 bases and J dropped 6; count of bases not matched to a gene: 3. CDR3 loop: CASSLGLASNEQFF. DNA for the CDR3: TGTGCCAGCAGCTTAGGACTAGCTTCCAATGAGCAGTTCTTC.

The chain combines TRBV18 with TRBJ2-7; D possibly corresponds to TRBD1 (6 bases). V was clipped by 3 bases and J by 2 bases, with 20 bases between them. This CDR3 has 17 amino acids. From germline, CDR1 is KGHSH and CDR2 LQKENI. CDR3 in amino acids: CASSPRERLDRAYEQYF. CDR3 in DNA: TGTGCCAGCTCACCGCGAGAACGATTGGACAGAGCCTACGAGCAGTACTTC.

V gene TRBV6-5 combines with J gene TRBJ2-1; D gene uncertain. The CDR3 is 14 residues long. Germline V gene lookup returns CDR1 MNHEY and CDR2 SVGAGI. The V and J ends lost 2 bases and 0 bases respectively, with 5 bases between them. CDR3 residues: CASSYKSSYNEQFF. CDR3 bases: TGTGCCAGCAGTTACAAGAGCTCCTACAATGAGCAGTTCTTC.

CDR3 sequence reads: CASSSRGRPYEQYF. The CDR3 DNA sequence: TGTGCCAGCAGCTCCCGCGGGAGGCCCTACGAGCAGTACTTC. The chain joins TRBV13 to TRBJ2-7; 8 nucleotides align to TRBD2. V shed 4 bases, J shed 2 bases, and the junction held 4 bases outside the gene matches. The CDR3 is 14 amino acids. The germline V gene has CDR1 PRHDT and CDR2 FYEKMQ (reference sequence). Filled out from reference TRBV13 and TRBJ2-7, the complete variable domain reads AAGVIQSPRHLIKEKRETATLKCYPIPRHDTVYWYQQGPGQDPQFLISFYEKMQSDKGSIPDRFSAQQFSDYHSELNMSSLELGDSALYFCASSSRGRPYEQYFGPGTRLTVT.

This chain links TRBV18 with TRBJ2-5; D is possibly TRBD2 (6 bases). In germline, CDR1 is KGHSH, CDR2 LQKENI. The CDR3 is 14 amino acids. The ends were cut back, 6 bases at V and 3 bases at J, with 14 bases in the middle. CDR3 sequence: CASSARREEETQYF. The DNA for the CDR3 is TGTGCCAGCTCCGCGAGGAGGGAGGAAGAGACCCAGTACTTC.

This sequence joins TRBV7-9 and TRBJ2-1; the D gene is possibly TRBD2 (5 bases). This CDR3 is 14 amino acids long. CDR1 and CDR2 (germline): SEHNR, FQNEAQ (reference sequence). Trimming took off 1 base at V and 9 bases at J, with 13 bases between the two ends. The CDR3, as DNA: TGTGCCAGCAGCTTAGTAACAGCGGCCCTTGAGCAGTTCTTC. It translates to CASSLVTAALEQFF. Supplemented by reference TRBV7-9 and TRBJ2-1, the full variable domain reads DTGVSQNPRHKITKRGQNVTFRCDPISEHNRLYWYRQTLGQGPEFLTYFQNEAQLEKSRLLSDRFSAERPKGSFSTLEIQRTEQGDSAMYLCASSLVTAALEQFFGPGTRLTVL.

This rearrangement joins TRBV11-2 to TRBJ1-1; D is perhaps TRBD1 (6 bases). The CDR3 sequence is 13 residues long. V was shortened by 4 bases and J by 1 base, with 7 bases between the two germline ends. Germline V lookup: CDR1 SGHAT, CDR2 FQNNGV. The CDR3 DNA follows: TGTGCCAGCAGCTCACAGGGGAACACTGAAGCTTTCTTT. This translates into CASSSQGNTEAFF.

The V call is TRBV6-5, the J call TRBJ1-5, with TRBD1 as a possible D gene (6 bases). The V gene lost 6 bases and the J gene lost 3 bases, with 12 bases spanning the gap. Germline-derived CDR1 and CDR2 are MNHEY and SVGAGI. The CDR3 has 14 residues. CDR3 in DNA: TGTGCCAGCAGCGACCGACAGGACAATCAGCCCCAGCATTTT. This codes for CASSDRQDNQPQHF.

The V call is TRBV15, the J call TRBJ2-2, with D possibly matching TRBD1 (5 bases). From germline, CDR1 is LNHNV and CDR2 YYDKDF (reference sequence). CDR3 length: 13 residues. Trimming took off 1 base at V and 6 bases at J, with 6 bases between the two ends. The CDR3 here is CATSRGQSGELFF. As DNA, the CDR3 is TGTGCCACCAGCAGAGGACAGTCCGGGGAGCTGTTTTTT.

The chain is built from TRBV10-3 and TRBJ2-1, with 8 bases aligning to TRBD1. V shed 4 bases, J shed 5 bases, and the junction held 1 base outside the gene matches. CDR1 ENHRY and CDR2 SYGVKD come from the germline V gene. This CDR3 contains 13 residues. The CDR3 region has the DNA TGTGCCATCAGTGCACAGGGGGACAATGAGCAGTTCTTC. It specifies CAISAQGDNEQFF.

The table lists this clone with a few counts. The rearrangement joins TRBV18 to TRBJ1-1; TRBD1 aligns across 7 bases. Germline V gene lookup returns CDR1 KGHSH and CDR2 LQKENI. The CDR3 totals 13 residues. The trim removed 7 bases at V and 0 bases at J, leaving 2 bases unmatched. The CDR3 reads CASLQGMNTEAFF. In DNA form, the CDR3 reads TGTGCCAGCTTACAGGGGATGAACACTGAAGCTTTCTTT.

The V gene is TRBV5-6, the J gene TRBJ2-3; 7 positions match TRBD1. J was trimmed by 2 bases and V by 3 bases; bases with no gene match: 6. This CDR3 is built from 15 residues. Germline values: CDR1 SGHDT, CDR2 YYEEEE. Here the CDR3 reads CASSSMTGFTDTQYF. DNA for the CDR3: TGTGCCAGCAGCTCCATGACAGGGTTCACAGATACGCAGTATTTT.

This clone was counted a single time. The chain combines TRBV11-2 with TRBJ2-3, with 12 bases fitting TRBD2. Germline lookup yields CDR1 SGHAT and CDR2 FQNNGV. This CDR3 region has 18 residues. V shed 5 bases and J 2 bases; nucleotides not matched to a gene: 11. CDR3 amino acids: CASSVTSGRLVHTDTQYF. The CDR3 region has the DNA TGTGCCAGCAGCGTTACTAGCGGGAGGCTTGTGCACACAGATACGCAGTATTTT. The entire variable domain, with the rest obtained from reference TRBV11-2 and TRBJ2-3, is as follows: EAGVAQSPRYKIIEKRQSVAFWCNPISGHATLYWYQQILGQGPKLLIQFQNNGVVDDSQLPKDRFSAERLKGVDSTLKIQPAKLEDSAVYLCASSVTSGRLVHTDTQYFGPGTRLTVL.